A selection of T cell receptor beta chains follows, all from one sample in a study of identical twins. TCRdb independently ran MiXCR on the 5' RACE reads; one entry per CDR3 protein. The sample shows approximately 890,000 distinct CDR3 sequences, 10% to 15% of them seen only once. The sample also formed part of further work on yellow fever vaccine responses in identical twins.

What was sequenced was PBMCs. The receptors were sampled from a woman aged 18-35 years in good health. Both conserved end residues are part of each CDR3. The D gene is left open where the match is weak. Size is omitted from some rows. Given values are once, few, many or a class for expanded clones.

j_call d_call clone_size v_call cdr3_nt cdr3_aa
TRBJ1-2 . many TRBV28 TGTGCCAGCATCACCGGGGCTGGAGGCGGCTACACCTTC CASITGAGGGYTF
TRBJ2-3 . . TRBV9 TGTGCCAGCAGCGTAGCGGGGACACTAGCGATCTCCGATACGCAGTATTTT CASSVAGTLAISDTQYF
TRBJ2-3 TRBD2 few TRBV3-1 TGTGCCAGCAGCTCCAGCGGGACCCTTAGCACAGATACGCAGTATTTT CASSSSGTLSTDTQYF
TRBJ2-1 TRBD2 many TRBV5-6 TGTGCCAGCAGCCCCCTAGCGGGGGGCAGCTCCTACAATGAGCAGTTCTTC CASSPLAGGSSYNEQFF
TRBJ2-1 . . TRBV7-9 TGTGCCAGCAGACCGACAGCCTACAATGAGCAGTTCTTC CASRPTAYNEQFF
TRBJ2-1 TRBD1 few TRBV20-1 TGCAGTGCTAGAGTATATAGAGGAACAGGGGGCGTAGATGAGCAGTTCTTC CSARVYRGTGGVDEQFF
TRBJ1-2 TRBD1 few TRBV29-1 TGCAGCGCCCGGAGGACAGGGGACTATGGCTACACCTTC CSARRTGDYGYTF
TRBJ2-7 TRBD1 many TRBV5-1 TGCGCCAGCAGCTTCTCGACAGGGTCTTCCTACGAGCAGTACTTC CASSFSTGSSYEQYF
TRBJ2-6 . . TRBV7-9 TGTGCCAGCAGCTTAGCGCGGGTCTCTGGGGCCAACGTCCTGACTTTC CASSLARVSGANVLTF
TRBJ1-2 . many TRBV12-3/TRBV12-4 TGTGCCAGCAGTTTACTCGGGGAAGGTGGCGGCTACACCTTC CASSLLGEGGGYTF
TRBJ2-1 . few TRBV19 TGTGCCAGTAGTATTAGGCGGGGTGAGCAGTTCTTC CASSIRRGEQFF
TRBJ2-1 . . TRBV7-9 TGTGCCAGCAGCTTTTCTGGACAGAACAATGAGCAGTTCTTC CASSFSGQNNEQFF
TRBJ2-2 TRBD2 . TRBV4-1 TGCGCCAGCAGCAATCCGGGGGGGGGCTTCGGGGAGCTGTTTTTT CASSNPGGGFGELFF
TRBJ2-7 TRBD2 . TRBV4-1 TGCGCCAGCAGCCAAGGGGGACTAGCGGGAGCTTACGAGCAGTACTTC CASSQGGLAGAYEQYF
TRBJ1-5 . few TRBV5-1 TGCGCCAGCAGCTTGTCAGGGGACTCCAATCAGCCCCAGCATTTT CASSLSGDSNQPQHF
TRBJ2-7 TRBD2 few TRBV12-3/TRBV12-4 TGTGCCAGCAGCCCTACGCCGCTAGCGGGAATTGCCTACGAGCAGTACTTC CASSPTPLAGIAYEQYF
TRBJ2-3 TRBD2 many TRBV2 TGTGCCAGCAGCGTACTAGCGGGGGGCACAGATACGCAGTATTTT CASSVLAGGTDTQYF
TRBJ1-5 . few TRBV5-1 TGCGCCAGCAGCCCTCTTGGGGTTAGCAATCAGCCCCAGCATTTT CASSPLGVSNQPQHF
TRBJ2-6 . few TRBV6-2/TRBV6-3 TGTGCCAGCACCCAAACGGGGAGCTCTGGGGCCAACGTCCTGACTTTC CASTQTGSSGANVLTF
TRBJ2-1 . many TRBV25-1 TGTGCCAGCAGTGCCGCCTACAATGAGCAGTTCTTC CASSAAYNEQFF
TRBJ2-1 TRBD2 many TRBV6-1 TGTGCCAGCAGTGAAAGACTAGCGGGGGGGTATGAGCAGTTCTTC CASSERLAGGYEQFF
TRBJ1-1 . many TRBV5-1 TGCGCCAGCAGCTCCGACGGCTCGAACACTGAAGCTTTCTTT CASSSDGSNTEAFF
TRBJ2-3 TRBD1 . TRBV24-1 TGTGCCACCAGTGAATCCGGGACAGGCACAGATACGCAGTATTTT CATSESGTGTDTQYF
TRBJ2-5 . . TRBV24-1 TGTGCCACCAGTGTCAACCTGGGGGGATACCAAGAGACCCAGTACTTC CATSVNLGGYQETQYF
TRBJ2-2 TRBD2 many TRBV4-1 TGCGCCAGCAGCCAAGGGGGACTAGCGGGCGGGACCGGGGAGCTGTTTTTT CASSQGGLAGGTGELFF
TRBJ2-3 TRBD2 . TRBV12-3/TRBV12-4 TGTGCCAGCAGTCCCCAGCGGGGGGGCCTAGTTAAAAACACAGATACGCAGTATTTT CASSPQRGGLVKNTDTQYF
TRBJ2-5 . few TRBV6-1 TGTGCCAGCAGAGGCATGTGGGAGACCCAGTACTTC CASRGMWETQYF
TRBJ1-2 . few TRBV5-1 TGCGCCAGCAGCCGCCTTCAGGGCTATGGCTACACCTTC CASSRLQGYGYTF
TRBJ1-6 . few TRBV2 TGTGCCAGCACGGGACGGAGAAATTCACCCCTCCACTTT CASTGRRNSPLHF
TRBJ2-1 TRBD2 few TRBV7-8 TGTGCCAGCAGCCTGGGACTAGCGGGAACAACGCGTCAGTTCTTC CASSLGLAGTTRQFF
TRBJ2-1 . . TRBV7-9 TGTGCCAGCAGCCCCCCCCGGGGGAGGTCCTACAATGAGCAGTTCTTC CASSPPRGRSYNEQFF
TRBJ2-1 TRBD2 . TRBV5-1 TGCGCCAGCAGCCTTACTAGCGGGAGTTTAGGGGAGCAGTTCTTC CASSLTSGSLGEQFF
TRBJ2-5 TRBD1 . TRBV29-1 TGCAGCTCCGGGGACAGCCTGAACCAAGAGACCCAGTACTTC CSSGDSLNQETQYF
TRBJ2-3 TRBD2 . TRBV20-1 TGCAGTGCTAGGTCGCCCCCGGGGGGAGGCCTCACAGATACGCAGTATTTT CSARSPPGGGLTDTQYF
TRBJ2-1 . . TRBV7-9 TGTGCCAGCAGCTACCCGTACAGCGGAGAGCAAGATGAGCAGTTCTTC CASSYPYSGEQDEQFF
TRBJ2-2 . . TRBV3-1 TGTGCCAGCAGCCTAAGGGGCCGCGGTCACAAGAACACCGGGGAGCTGTTTTTT CASSLRGRGHKNTGELFF
TRBJ2-1 . few TRBV12-3/TRBV12-4 TGTGCCAGCACCACGAATAAGCAGTTCTTC CASTTNKQFF
TRBJ2-7 . . TRBV7-9 TGTGCCAGCAGCTTAGGGCTAGTAGACTACGAGCAGTACTTC CASSLGLVDYEQYF
TRBJ2-7 . many TRBV18 TGTGCCAGCTCACCCCCCGTCTCCTACGAGCAGTACTTC CASSPPVSYEQYF
TRBJ2-7 . few TRBV3-1 TGTGCCAGCAGCCAAGAATACTACGAGCAGTACTTC CASSQEYYEQYF
TRBJ2-7 . few TRBV12-3/TRBV12-4 TGTGCCAGCAGTCTAGACAGCACGACCTACGAGCAGTACTTC CASSLDSTTYEQYF
TRBJ2-2 . few TRBV4-1 TGCGCCAGCAGCCAACAGCCGAGCACCGGGGAGCTGTTTTTT CASSQQPSTGELFF
TRBJ2-2 . few TRBV4-2 TGTGCCAGCAGCCAAGATGGAGGGGTTGGCACCGGGGAGCTGTTTTTT CASSQDGGVGTGELFF
TRBJ1-3 . few TRBV6-1 TGTGCCAGCACATACAGGTACTCTGGAAACACCATATATTTT CASTYRYSGNTIYF
TRBJ2-1 . . TRBV7-2 TGTGCCAGCAGCCCCCCCGGTGAGTGGGGCTCCCGCAATGAGCAGTTCTTC CASSPPGEWGSRNEQFF
TRBJ2-3 TRBD1 . TRBV5-4 TGTGCCAGCAGCTTAGAGTACAGGGGACCCAGGGGGTCCACAGATACGCAGTATTTT CASSLEYRGPRGSTDTQYF
TRBJ2-1 . . TRBV28 TGTGCCAGCAGTCCAAGAGAGCGGGTACGGTACAATGAGCAGTTCTTC CASSPRERVRYNEQFF
TRBJ2-1 . few TRBV14 TGTGCCAGCAGCCAAGTTTACCTGTCCTACAATGAGCAGTTCTTC CASSQVYLSYNEQFF
TRBJ2-5 TRBD2 many TRBV7-9 TGTGCCAGCAGCTCCCGACTAGCGGGAGAAGAGACCCAGTACTTC CASSSRLAGEETQYF
TRBJ2-1 . few TRBV27 TGTGCCAGCAGCCATGGGAGTATTAGTGAGCAGTTCTTC CASSHGSISEQFF
TRBJ2-6 . . TRBV10-2 TGCGCCAGCAGAGAAATAGGACTCTCTGGGGCCAACGTCCTGACTTTC CASREIGLSGANVLTF
TRBJ1-2 . many TRBV20-1 TGCAGTGCAATCGGACAGTCGAGCTATGGCTACACCTTC CSAIGQSSYGYTF
TRBJ2-7 TRBD2 . TRBV7-6 TGTGCCAGCAGCAGTAGCGGGATCTCCTACGAGCAGTACTTC CASSSSGISYEQYF